Each of the 28 T cell receptor beta chains below was sequenced from the same sample in a study of T cells expressing NK-cell markers. TCRdb reanalyzed the 5' RACE reads and collapses them to one entry per CDR3 protein, without DNA. The sample's table shows some 600,000 distinct CDR3 sequences. Sequenced sample: blood T cells: a sorted CD56 or NKG2C T cell subset, CD4+ or CD8+ T cells, or bulk PBMC T cells (not recorded which). These receptors all come from a man between 18 and 35 years old in good health.

The rearrangement uses TRBV7-2 and TRBJ1-1; the D call of TRBD1 rests on TCRdb alone, since no DNA is present to check it. Germline CDR1 reads SGHTA; CDR2 reads FQGNSA. The CDR3 sequence is 16 residues long. The CDR3 spells CASSAVLGQGFTEAFF.

V usage is TRBV7-2 and J usage is TRBJ2-4. The CDR3 spans 14 residues. The germline gives CDR1 SGHTA, CDR2 FQGNSA. CDR3 loop: CASTKREGLGIQYF.

V usage is TRBV10-3 and J usage is TRBJ2-4; TCRdb reports TRBD1, a call that lacks DNA to check it against. Germline V gene data show CDR1 as ENHRY and CDR2 as SYGVKD. The CDR3 runs 16 residues. CDR3 amino acids: CAISEHRDRGENIQYF.

The genes are TRBV2 and TRBJ2-5; the TRBD2 assignment by TCRdb is unverifiable without DNA. CDR1 and CDR2 (germline): SNHLY, FYNNEI. The CDR3 is 16 amino acids. The CDR3 spells CATKKTGLAGQETQYF.

V is TRBV7-6 and J is TRBJ2-1. The CDR3 sequence is 16 residues long. Per the germline V gene, CDR1 is SGHVS and CDR2 is FNYEAQ. This CDR3 reads CASSHSGGSSYNEQFF. Full variable domain (rest looked up from reference TRBV7-6 and TRBJ2-1): GAGVSQSPRYKVTKRGQDVALRCDPISGHVSLYWYRQALGQGPEFLTYFNYEAQQDKSGLPNDRFSAERPEGSISTLTIQRTEQRDSAMYRCASSHSGGSSYNEQFFGPGTRLTVL.

This chain connects TRBV29-1 to TRBJ2-1; TCRdb reports TRBD2, a call that lacks DNA to check it against. Germline V lookup: CDR1 SQVTM, CDR2 ANQGSEA. The CDR3 loop spans 14 amino acids. CDR3 loop: CSVEDLGLRNEQFF.

This chain connects TRBV29-1 to TRBJ2-1. This CDR3 has 14 amino acids. Germline V gene data show CDR1 as SQVTM and CDR2 as ANQGSEA. This CDR3 reads CSVEDQSGYNEQFF.

The chain recombines TRBV29-1 with TRBJ1-5; there is no DNA to check the TCRdb D call of TRBD1. CDR1 is SQVTM, CDR2 ANQGSEA, per germline. The CDR3 contains 13 residues. This CDR3 is CSATLGRDQPQHF.

V is TRBV27 and J is TRBJ1-2. Germline V gene lookup returns CDR1 MNHEY and CDR2 SMNVEV (reference sequence). There are 11 residues in the CDR3. CDR3 sequence: CASRTLEGYTF.

The V gene is TRBV21-1, the J gene TRBJ2-1; TCRdb selects TRBD2, and the lack of DNA leaves this call unchecked. TRBV21-1 is recorded as a pseudogene. The CDR3 sequence is 13 residues long. CDR3 sequence reads: CASSPRGSNEQFF.

This chain connects TRBV3-1 to TRBJ2-1; TCRdb's D call of TRBD1 is untestable without DNA. From germline, CDR1 is LGHDT and CDR2 YNNKEL (reference sequence). The CDR3 sequence is 16 residues long. CDR3 sequence reads: CASSQGDRVSYNEQFF.

The chain carries TRBV29-1 and TRBJ1-2; no DNA is available, so the TRBD1 call from TCRdb remains unchecked. Germline CDR1 SQVTM, CDR2 ANQGSEA. This CDR3 is built from 14 residues. The CDR3 region is CSDTPQGTEYGYTF.

The chain links TRBV15 to TRBJ2-5; TCRdb designates TRBD2, a call that cannot be tested without DNA. The germline V gene has CDR1 LNHNV and CDR2 YYDKDF (reference sequence). The CDR3 consists of 13 residues. The CDR3 sequence is CATSRDLKETQYF.

This rearrangement joins TRBV12-3 or TRBV12-4 to TRBJ2-7; TCRdb designates TRBD2, a call that cannot be tested without DNA. There are 12 residues in the CDR3. CDR3 protein: CASGREGREQYF.

The V call is TRBV28, the J call TRBJ1-5. In germline, CDR1 is MDHEN, CDR2 SYDVKM. This CDR3 comprises 16 residues. This chain's CDR3 is CASRLGPRSGNQPQHF.

The gene calls are TRBV12-3 or TRBV12-4 and TRBJ2-5; the D call from TCRdb, TRBD2, cannot be confirmed without DNA. The CDR3 spans 16 residues. This CDR3 is CASSLALNSGRETQYF.

The CDR3: CSAPRGSTDTQYF. The chain recombines TRBV20-1 with TRBJ2-3; TCRdb's D call, TRBD2, is unchecked because there is no DNA. CDR3 length: 13 residues. CDR1 is DFQATT and CDR2 is SNEGSKA in the germline V gene (reference sequence).

The V and J genes are TRBV18 and TRBJ2-5; TCRdb gives TRBD1 as the D gene, but with no DNA this cannot be confirmed. Looked up from germline, CDR1 is KGHSH and CDR2 is LQKENI. The CDR3 is 15 residues long. The CDR3 loop is CASSPARGPQETQYF.

The chain recombines TRBV29-1 with TRBJ2-1. Germline V gene lookup returns CDR1 SQVTM and CDR2 ANQGSEA. The CDR3 is 12 residues long. The CDR3 is CSVGGTSNEQFF.

This CDR3 reads CATRRGNEQFF. The chain carries TRBV12-3 or TRBV12-4 and TRBJ2-1; TCRdb designates TRBD1, a call that cannot be tested without DNA. The CDR3 is 11 amino acids.

This chain joins TRBV5-1 and TRBJ2-3; TCRdb designates TRBD2, a call that cannot be tested without DNA. Germline V gives CDR1 SGHRS, CDR2 YFSETQ. This CDR3 has 17 residues. This CDR3 is CASSPTTSGRGPDTQYF.

The rearrangement links TRBV12-3 or TRBV12-4 to TRBJ2-5; TCRdb selects TRBD2, and the lack of DNA leaves this call unchecked. CDR3 length equals 16 residues. CDR3 sequence: CASSLWLAGGPETQYF.

The chain employs TRBV20-1 and TRBJ2-1; the D call of TRBD1 rests on TCRdb alone, since no DNA is present to check it. The CDR3 is 14 residues long. Germline CDR1 DFQATT, CDR2 SNEGSKA (reference sequence). CDR3: CSASGQGRGNEQFF.

J is TRBJ1-3 and V is TRBV6-5. Germline V gene data show CDR1 as MNHEY and CDR2 as SVGAGI. CDR3 length: 15 residues. The CDR3 loop is CASSYRKTGIHTIYF.

The CDR3 sequence is CASSPGQANIQYF. The chain combines TRBV6-1 with TRBJ2-4; checking the TCRdb D call of TRBD2 is not possible without DNA. This CDR3 spans 13 amino acids. The germline gives CDR1 MNHNS, CDR2 SASEGT.

This chain uses TRBV5-4 with TRBJ2-1; the TCRdb D gene call, TRBD1, has no DNA to confirm it. CDR1 is SGHNT and CDR2 is YYREEE in the germline V gene (reference sequence). The CDR3 is made up of 13 amino acids. The CDR3 region is CASSEPGSYEQFF. Drawing the rest from reference TRBV5-4 and TRBJ2-1, the complete variable domain is ETGVTQSPTHLIKTRGQQVTLRCSSQSGHNTVSWYQQALGQGPQFIFQYYREEENGRGNFPPRFSGLQFPNYSSELNVNALELDDSALYLCASSEPGSYEQFFGPGTRLTVL.

The chain carries TRBV9 and TRBJ2-7; TCRdb's D call of TRBD1 is untestable without DNA. The germline gives CDR1 SGDLS, CDR2 YYNGEE. This CDR3 has 18 amino acids. The chain's CDR3 is CASSASPGTGSSSYEQYF.

The J gene is TRBJ2-5, the V gene TRBV28; TCRdb proposes TRBD1, but this gene call is untestable without DNA. The CDR3 runs to 14 residues. Germline CDR1 MDHEN, CDR2 SYDVKM. The CDR3 loop is CASSLYGPGRNEHF.